This T cell receptor beta chain was sequenced during a study of identical twins. This clonotype was observed many times. TCRdb analysed the 5' RACE reads with MiXCR anew, one entry per CDR3 protein. The sample records 1.5 million or so distinct CDR3 sequences, about 32% being singletons. V was pared by 8 bases and J by 2 bases, with 8 bases of the junction left unmatched. The CDR3 loop spans 14 amino acids. Germline CDR1 DFQATT, CDR2 SNEGSKA (reference sequence). The clonotype was recovered from a newborn girl in good health. Sequencing input: cord blood. This rearrangement joins TRBV20-1 to TRBJ2-1, with 8 nucleotides matching TRBD2. The CDR3 is CSPSGTRPYNEQFF. CDR3 coding DNA: TGCAGTCCCTCAGGGACTAGACCCTACAATGAGCAGTTCTTC.